This T cell receptor (beta chain) was identified in a study of brain T cells in children with intractable seizures. Assay: immunoSEQ multiplex PCR; the TCRdb copy retains only in-frame clones and omits some. In the table there are about 9,000 clones, 65% to 70% of which are singletons. Findings and caveats of the study: Viral specificity was inferred only from CDR3 similarity; HCMV serostatus was unknown. Pre- and post-surgery blood differed in depth, so pre-surgery absences may be undersampling.

The sequenced cases were selected for having the highest brain T cell transcript signatures. Before surgery, patients took at least one anti-epileptic drug. Details on this clone: Its antigen is unidentified.

Germline V lookup: CDR1 MGHRA, CDR2 YSYEKL. Trimming pared 0 bases from V and 0 bases from J, leaving 6 bases between. The CDR3 is 15 residues long. The chain links TRBV4-1 to TRBJ2-1, with D unclear. The sample in question was resected brain tissue, obtained at surgery. The sequence was obtained from a girl aged 2-15 years with tuberous sclerosis and intractable seizures. The CDR3 bases are TGCGCCAGCAGCCAAGAGGCTAGCTCCTACAATGAGCAGTTCTTC. Residues: CASSQEASSYNEQFF.